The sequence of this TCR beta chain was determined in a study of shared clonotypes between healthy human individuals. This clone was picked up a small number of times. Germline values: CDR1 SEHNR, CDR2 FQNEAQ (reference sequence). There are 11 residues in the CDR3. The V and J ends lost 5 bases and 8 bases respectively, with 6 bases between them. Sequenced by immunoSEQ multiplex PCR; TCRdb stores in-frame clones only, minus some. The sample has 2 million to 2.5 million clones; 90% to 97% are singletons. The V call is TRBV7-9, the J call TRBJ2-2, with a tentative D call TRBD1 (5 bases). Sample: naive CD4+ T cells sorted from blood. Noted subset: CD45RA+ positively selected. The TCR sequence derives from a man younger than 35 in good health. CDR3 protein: CASSQGGELFF. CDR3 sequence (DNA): TGTGCCAGCAGCCAGGGTGGGGAGCTGTTTTTT.